The sequence of this TCR beta chain was determined in a study of tissue T cells after allogeneic stem cell transplantation. This table comes from immunoSEQ multiplex PCR, and its TCRdb copy is limited to in-frame clones, with some not included. Of 28,000 or so clones detected, around 90% appear once; the ten largest clones hold roughly 2%. The V and J ends lost 4 bases and 5 bases, in that order; junction bases with no gene match: 9. The CDR3 consists of 16 residues. Per the germline V gene, CDR1 is SGHNT and CDR2 is YYREEE (reference sequence). The specimen comprised blood, sampled before transplantation. The chain combines TRBV5-4 with TRBJ1-4; 9 bases map to TRBD1. This sequence originates from a male donor aged 60 or older who later had graft-versus-host disease after an allogeneic stem cell transplant. The chain's CDR3 is CASSLSGQGKNEKLFF. The CDR3, as DNA: TGTGCCAGCAGCCTCTCGGGACAGGGAAAGAATGAAAAACTGTTTTTT.